These T cell receptor beta chains were read from a single sample in a study of glioma-infiltrating T cells after dendritic cell vaccination. Method: immunoSEQ multiplex PCR; TCRdb's copy keeps in-frame clones and lacks some. This sample yields more than 55,000 clones, of which 70% to 90% are seen a single time; around 8.3% belongs to the top ten. The sample here was blood, taken after dendritic cell vaccination. The receptor source for this set is a human donor with glioblastoma. CDR3s include the opening cysteine and the closing phenylalanine or tryptophan. A D gene is named only where the DNA matches it firmly. Only some rows state a clone size, as once, few, many or a class for expanded clones.

d_gene	j_gene	v_gene	abundance	CDR3nt	CDR3aa
.	TRBJ2-1	TRBV4-1	.	TGCGCCAGCAGCCCCGACAGAGAGATCAATGAGCAGTTCTTC	CASSPDREINEQFF
.	TRBJ1-1	TRBV27	.	TGTGCCAGCAGTTTAGGGGGGGCCACTGAAGCTTTCTTT	CASSLGGATEAFF
TRBD2	TRBJ2-1	TRBV7-6	.	TGTGCCAGCAGCTTAGTCATAGCGGGGCAACTCAATGAGCAGTTCTTC	CASSLVIAGQLNEQFF
.	TRBJ2-4	TRBV4-1	.	TGCGCCAGCAGCCAAGGAGTAGCGAGATCCCCACTAGCCAAAAACATTCAGTACTTC	CASSQGVARSPLAKNIQYF
.	TRBJ1-2	TRBV10-2	once	TGCGCCAGCAGTGAGCCGGATCAGGGGAGCTATGGCTACACCTTC	CASSEPDQGSYGYTF
TRBD1	TRBJ2-7	TRBV6-5	.	TGTGCCAGCCGAAGGGACAGGGAGCGTTACGAGCAGTACTTC	CASRRDRERYEQYF
TRBD1	TRBJ1-2	TRBV19	.	TGTGCCACGCAACAGGGGAACTATGGCTACACCTTC	CATQQGNYGYTF
.	TRBJ1-5	TRBV6-1	.	TGTGCCAGCAGTGGGCGGACCGATTCCCAGGGGCCCCAGCATTTT	CASSGRTDSQGPQHF
.	TRBJ2-5	TRBV11-3	.	TGTGCCAGCAGCTTAGAAGAGGGAGAGACCCAGTACTTC	CASSLEEGETQYF
.	TRBJ1-1	TRBV11-3	.	TGTGCCAGCAGCGCTCGGGGGTGGCGACCGAACACTGAAGCTTTCTTT	CASSARGWRPNTEAFF
TRBD1	TRBJ2-2	TRBV19	.	TGTGCCAGTAGAAAGACAGGGGACACCGGGGAGCTGTTTTTT	CASRKTGDTGELFF
.	TRBJ1-1	TRBV6-5	.	TGTGCCAGCAGAACGGGGAACACTGAAGCTTTCTTT	CASRTGNTEAFF
.	TRBJ2-7	TRBV7-2	.	TGTGCCAGCAGCGCAGTACGGGGCTACGAGCAGTACTTC	CASSAVRGYEQYF
TRBD1	TRBJ1-2	TRBV7-9	.	TGTGCCAGCAGCTTAGATGACAGGGTGTACGGCTACACCTTC	CASSLDDRVYGYTF
.	TRBJ1-5	TRBV7-2	.	TGTGCCAGCAGCCGTACAGTAGACATTAATCAGCCCCAGCATTTT	CASSRTVDINQPQHF
TRBD2	TRBJ2-5	TRBV5-4	few	TGTGCCAGCAGCTCCACCGGGGGAGGGTCGGGGACCCAGTACTTC	CASSSTGGGSGTQYF
TRBD1	TRBJ2-5	TRBV7-6	.	TGTGCCAGCAGCTCACCGCGGACAGGGCCGGAGACCCAGTACTTC	CASSSPRTGPETQYF
.	TRBJ1-6	TRBV6-5	.	TGTGCCAGCAGTTATAACAAAAATTCCCCCCTCCACTTT	CASSYNKNSPLHF
.	TRBJ1-1	TRBV30	.	TGTGCCTGGATGCGAAACACTGAAGCTTTCTTT	CAWMRNTEAFF
.	TRBJ1-1	TRBV29-1	.	TGCAGCGTGATCCGCGGAGGGGTCGGCGCTTTCTTT	CSVIRGGVGAFF
.	TRBJ1-3	TRBV7-3	.	TGTGCCAGCAGCTCGGGGGGAGGATCTGGAAACACCATATATTTT	CASSSGGGSGNTIYF
TRBD2	TRBJ2-2	TRBV19	.	TGTGCCAGTAGTTGGGGACTAGCGGCCCCCGGGGAGCTGTTTTTT	CASSWGLAAPGELFF
.	TRBJ2-2	TRBV7-6	.	TGTGCCAGCAGCTTCGGTAGCGTGGCCGGGGAGCTGTTTTTT	CASSFGSVAGELFF
.	TRBJ1-1	TRBV6-5	.	TGTGCCAGCAGTTACCGGTCCGGCGGGGACACTGAAGCTTTCTTT	CASSYRSGGDTEAFF
.	TRBJ2-7	TRBV28	.	TGTGCCAGCAGTTTACAGGGCTACGAGCAGTACTTC	CASSLQGYEQYF
TRBD1	TRBJ2-1	TRBV15	.	TGTGCCACCAGCAGCAGACAAGGGACAGGGTACAATGAGCAGTTCTTC	CATSSRQGTGYNEQFF
.	TRBJ1-1	TRBV4-1	once	TGCGCCAGCAGCCAAGCATGGGGGGAGGCTGAAGCTTTCTTT	CASSQAWGEAEAFF
.	TRBJ2-2	TRBV4-2	.	TGTGCCAGCAGCCAAGAAGGAACAGACCTACAGGCCGGGGAGCTGTTTTTT	CASSQEGTDLQAGELFF
TRBD1	TRBJ2-7	TRBV4-2	.	TGTGCCAGCAGCCCTACCGCCGGGACAGGGTTTCGCGAGCAGTACTTC	CASSPTAGTGFREQYF
.	TRBJ2-3	TRBV5-1	.	TGCGCCAGCAGCGGTGACAGAAACACAGATACGCAGTATTTT	CASSGDRNTDTQYF
.	TRBJ1-5	TRBV4-1	.	TGCGCCAGCAGCTTCAGGGTTAATCAGCCCCAGCATTTT	CASSFRVNQPQHF
TRBD1	TRBJ2-6	TRBV4-3	once	TGCGCCAGCAGCCAAGATCTTATTGGACAGGGGAGCTCTGGGACCAACGTCCTGACTTTC	CASSQDLIGQGSSGTNVLTF
.	TRBJ1-2	TRBV11-1	once	TGTGCCAGCAGCCCTCAGGGGCCGGATGGCTACACCTTC	CASSPQGPDGYTF
TRBD2	TRBJ2-2	TRBV13	.	TGTGCCAGCAGACAACTAGCGGCCCCGAACACCGGGGAGCTGTTTTTT	CASRQLAAPNTGELFF
TRBD1	TRBJ2-7	TRBV9	.	TGTGCCAGCGGCCCGGGACAGGGGCCCTACGAGCAGTACTTC	CASGPGQGPYEQYF
TRBD1	TRBJ2-5	TRBV5-4	.	TGTGCCAGCACCCCGGGACAGGTGGAGCAAGAGACCCAGTACTTC	CASTPGQVEQETQYF
TRBD1	TRBJ1-1	TRBV6-5	once	TGTGCCAGCAGTCCCAGGACAGGGGGGAACACTGAAGCTTTCTTT	CASSPRTGGNTEAFF
.	TRBJ2-7	TRBV28	.	TGTGCCAGCAGTTTAGGCCCGGACGGGACCTACGAGCAGTACTTC	CASSLGPDGTYEQYF
.	TRBJ1-6	TRBV29-1	.	TGCAGCCCTGATCTCCAGTCGGGAAATGCACCCCTCCACTTT	CSPDLQSGNAPLHF
.	TRBJ1-2	TRBV7-6	once	TGTGCCAGCAGCCCCCCCGGGGAGCTCTATGGCTACACCTTC	CASSPPGELYGYTF
.	TRBJ1-5	TRBV7-9	.	TGTGCCAGCAGCTTATCTTGGCCCTATCAGCCCCAGCATTTT	CASSLSWPYQPQHF
TRBD1	TRBJ1-2	TRBV9	.	TGTGCCAGCAGCGTAGGATTGACAGGGCTTGGGGGCTACACCTTC	CASSVGLTGLGGYTF
TRBD1	TRBJ2-7	TRBV4-1	.	TGCGCCAGCAGCCGGGGACAGCCCCTCACTTCTTACTACGAGCAGTACTTC	CASSRGQPLTSYYEQYF
TRBD1	TRBJ1-6	TRBV11-2	.	TGTGCCAGCAGCTCCGACAGGGTTAATTCACCCCTCCACTTT	CASSSDRVNSPLHF
.	TRBJ2-7	TRBV2	.	TGTGCCAGCAGTGACCGGGACGGGTGGGGTTCCGGGAGCTCCTACGAGCAGTACTTC	CASSDRDGWGSGSSYEQYF
TRBD2	TRBJ2-3	TRBV11-2	.	TGTGCCAGCAGCTTAGCGGGGGGAAGCACAGATACGCAGTATTTT	CASSLAGGSTDTQYF
TRBD1	TRBJ1-4	TRBV6-6	.	TGTGCCAGCAGTTTGCCTCGGGACAGTCGCGAAAAACTGTTTTTT	CASSLPRDSREKLFF
TRBD1	TRBJ1-6	TRBV6-6	once	TGTGCCAGCAGTTACTCCGGGACAGGTGATTCACCCCTCCACTTT	CASSYSGTGDSPLHF
.	TRBJ1-6	TRBV5-8	.	TGTGCCAGCAGCGAGGGGGCCTATAATTCACCCCTCCACTTT	CASSEGAYNSPLHF
TRBD1	TRBJ1-1	TRBV5-1	.	TGCGCCAGCAGCGGACAGGGTCGGTCCACTGAAGCTTTCTTT	CASSGQGRSTEAFF
TRBD2	TRBJ2-7	TRBV7-2	.	TGTGCCAGCAGCTCTTTAGCGGGGGCTTCCGAGCAGTACTTC	CASSSLAGASEQYF
.	TRBJ2-7	TRBV6-1	.	TGTGCCAGCAGGAATCGAGGCTACGAGCAGTACTTC	CASRNRGYEQYF
TRBD1	TRBJ1-6	TRBV2	.	TGTGCCAGCGTTTCGACAGGGGGTAATTCACCCCTCCACTTT	CASVSTGGNSPLHF
.	TRBJ1-3	TRBV25-1	.	TGTGCCAGCAGTCCCTCACAACGTGGAAACACCATATATTTT	CASSPSQRGNTIYF
.	TRBJ2-3	TRBV5-1	.	TGCGCCAGCGTGGGCCTCGCCGCAGATACGCAGTATTTT	CASVGLAADTQYF
TRBD2	TRBJ2-7	TRBV19	.	TGTGCCAGTAGTCCCTTCCTTGCGGGGGGTCTCTACGAGCAGTACTTC	CASSPFLAGGLYEQYF
.	TRBJ2-7	TRBV5-1	.	TGCGCCAGCAGCTTCAACTTTGACTACGAGCAGTACTTC	CASSFNFDYEQYF
.	TRBJ1-2	TRBV5-4	.	TGTGCCACTAAGCCCGAGCCCGGCGGGGATGGCTACACCTTC	CATKPEPGGDGYTF
.	TRBJ2-5	TRBV11-2	.	TGTGCCAGCAGCACACGGGGGGCCCAAGAGACCCAGTACTTC	CASSTRGAQETQYF
TRBD1	TRBJ2-7	TRBV11-3	.	TGTGCCAGCAGCCACCTGGACAGGGCCTACGAGCAGTACTTC	CASSHLDRAYEQYF